This T cell receptor beta chain was recorded in a study of Ad26.COV2.S vaccination and SARS-CoV-2 variants. The assay was immunoSEQ multiplex PCR, and TCRdb's table has in-frame clones only and misses some. This sample has approximately 140,000 clones, with roughly 89% found just once. Concerning this clone itself: Its target is not known.

Study-wide findings and caveats: Those who received the vaccine showed greater spike-specific TCR breadth than those given placebo. Comparable non-spike TCR breadth was observed in vaccine and placebo recipients. Quantification of TCR breadth and depth may have yielded underestimates of total T cell responses.

V was cut by 4 bases and J by 3 bases, with 15 bases left in between. CDR1 is LGHDT and CDR2 is YNNKEL in the germline V gene (reference sequence). CDR3 length: 15 amino acids. The chain joins TRBV3-1 (or the pseudogene TRBV3-2) to TRBJ1-2; D is possibly TRBD1 (5 bases). Sequences were derived from peripheral blood, sampled after recovery from COVID-19. The sequence was collected from a human donor who had recovered from COVID-19. The CDR3 protein is CASSPRFGTDYGYTF. As DNA, the CDR3 is TGTGCCAGCAGCCCACGGTTCGGGACCGACTATGGCTACACCTTC.